A selection of T cell receptor beta chains follows, all from one sample in a study of regulatory T cells in long-lasting Graves disease. MiXCR, applied by TCRdb to the multiplex PCR reads, yields one record per CDR3 protein. The sample consists of approximately 400,000 distinct CDR3 sequences, less than 25% of them appearing once. Sequencing used peripheral blood mononuclear cells (PBMCs), obtained when the disease was refractory, from a patient treated with antithyroid drugs. All receptors derive from a female donor with Graves disease. Both conserved end residues are part of each CDR3. The D gene is left open where the match is weak. Clone size, where shown, is once, few, many, or a class for clones that have expanded.

>many|TRBV28|TRBJ2-7|TRBD1
CASSKTGVPHYEQYF
TGTGCCAGCAGCAAGACAGGGGTACCCCATTACGAGCAGTACTTC
>-|TRBV20-1|TRBJ1-1|TRBD1
CSARMQGASSGLEAFF
TGCAGTGCTAGGATGCAGGGGGCTTCGTCGGGGCTTGAAGCTTTCTTT
>-|TRBV30|TRBJ1-2|TRBD1
CAWTRQGAVGCTF
TGTGCCTGGACCAGACAGGGGGCAGTTGGCTGCACCTTC
>-|TRBV20-1|TRBJ1-4|-
CSARDHLRVVGEKLFF
TGCAGTGCTAGAGACCACCTCAGGGTGGTAGGTGAAAAACTGTTTTTT
>-|TRBV19|TRBJ2-2|-
CASSIAHTPGELFF
TGTGCCAGTAGTATAGCGCACACACCCGGGGAGCTGTTTTTT
>many|TRBV7-9|TRBJ2-7|-
CASSPTTYYEQYF
TGTGCCAGCAGCCCGACTACTTACTACGAGCAGTACTTC
>many|TRBV29-1|TRBJ2-5|-
CSVETVGLQGTQYF
TGCAGCGTTGAAACGGTGGGGTTACAAGGTACCCAGTACTTC
>-|TRBV28|TRBJ2-7|-
CASSFQFEQYF
TGTGCCAGCAGTTTCCAGTTCGAGCAGTACTTC
>many|TRBV28|TRBJ2-5|TRBD2
CASTEPGGGRQETQYF
TGTGCCAGCACCGAACCGGGGGGCGGGAGGCAAGAGACCCAGTACTTC
>few|TRBV3-1|TRBJ2-2|-
CASSPMSSAGELFF
TGTGCCAGCAGCCCAATGTCCTCAGCCGGGGAGCTGTTTTTT
>-|TRBV30|TRBJ1-2|-
CASRDHYGYTF
TGTGCCTCCCGGGACCACTATGGCTACACCTTC
>many|TRBV28|TRBJ1-2|TRBD1
CASSSTQGDYGYTF
TGTGCCAGCAGTTCAACGCAGGGGGACTATGGCTACACCTTC
>-|TRBV6-1|TRBJ1-5|-
CASRGEGSNQPQHF
TGTGCCAGCAGGGGAGAGGGAAGCAATCAGCCCCAGCATTTT
>few|TRBV7-8|TRBJ2-1|-
CASSFEEGQPPYNEQFF
TGTGCCAGCAGCTTCGAAGAGGGTCAGCCCCCCTACAATGAGCAGTTCTTC
>-|TRBV28|TRBJ2-2|TRBD1
CASSLDGQGAGLRTPGSCF
TGTGCCAGCAGCTTAGACGGACAGGGGGCAGGATTGCGAACACCGGGGAGCTGTTTT
>many|TRBV2|TRBJ2-7|TRBD1
CASSQGVLSYEQYF
TGTGCCAGCAGTCAGGGGGTGCTATCCTACGAGCAGTACTTC
>-|TRBV20-1|TRBJ2-7|TRBD1
CSARDETGGFYEQYF
TGCAGTGCTAGAGATGAAACAGGGGGCTTCTACGAGCAGTACTTC
>few|TRBV29-1|TRBJ2-2|-
CSVMQGISNTGELFF
TGCAGCGTTATGCAGGGGATTAGTAACACCGGGGAGCTGTTTTTT
>few|TRBV6-5|TRBJ1-5|TRBD1
CASSYPISQGRGPQHF
TGTGCCAGCAGTTACCCAATTTCACAGGGGAGGGGGCCCCAGCATTTT
>many|TRBV13|TRBJ1-1|-
CASSPQAPGTEAFF
TGTGCCAGCAGCCCCCAAGCTCCCGGCACTGAAGCTTTCTTT
>-|TRBV9|TRBJ2-7|-
CASSVVVAEFLYEQYF
TGTGCCAGCAGCGTAGTAGTCGCAGAGTTTCTTTACGAGCAGTACTTC
>few|TRBV7-2|TRBJ1-5|-
CASSSDGSDQPQHF
TGTGCCAGCAGCTCGGACGGCAGCGATCAGCCCCAGCATTTT
>-|TRBV28|TRBJ2-2|-
CAYQGSNTGELFF
TGTGCCTACCAAGGATCGAACACCGGGGAGCTGTTTTTT
>-|TRBV6-2/TRBV6-3|TRBJ2-7|TRBD1
CASSLTGGVGQYF
TGTGCCAGCAGTTTAACAGGGGGCGTCGGGCAGTACTTC
>many|TRBV2|TRBJ2-7|-
CARVWAVGSYEQYF
TGTGCCAGAGTATGGGCAGTGGGCTCCTACGAGCAGTACTTC
>-|TRBV6-1|TRBJ2-2|-
CATTGTGAYTGELFF
TGTGCCACGACAGGGACGGGGGCTTACACCGGGGAGCTGTTTTTT
>-|TRBV4-1|TRBJ1-2|-
CASSQIREQPGGYTF
TGCGCCAGCAGCCAAATAAGGGAACAGCCGGGCGGCTACACCTTC
>-|TRBV4-1|TRBJ2-5|TRBD2
CASSQGLAEGETQYF
TGCGCCAGCAGCCAAGGCCTAGCGGAAGGAGAGACCCAGTACTTC
>many|TRBV28|TRBJ2-4|-
CAAAGGAKNIQYF
TGTGCCGCCGCAGGGGGGGCGAAAAACATTCAGTACTTC
>-|TRBV2|TRBJ2-3|-
CASKEDTDTQYF
TGTGCCAGCAAGGAGGATACAGATACGCAGTATTTT
>many|TRBV29-1|TRBJ1-1|-
CSVAKTNTEAFF
TGCAGCGTTGCGAAAACGAACACTGAAGCTTTCTTT
>many|TRBV2|TRBJ2-3|-
CASSEMGLNTDTQYF
TGTGCCAGCAGTGAAATGGGACTTAACACAGATACGCAGTATTTT
>-|TRBV3-1|TRBJ2-5|-
CASTSMGQRTQYF
TGTGCCAGCACTTCTATGGGGCAGAGGACCCAGTACTTC
>many|TRBV6-2/TRBV6-3|TRBJ2-7|-
CASSPGRLHEQYF
TGTGCCAGCAGCCCGGGACGTCTCCACGAGCAGTACTTC
>-|TRBV27|TRBJ2-7|TRBD1
CASSLSFGTGLKEQYF
TGTGCCAGCAGTTTATCCTTCGGGACAGGGCTTAAGGAGCAGTACTTC
>many|TRBV11-2|TRBJ1-3|-
CASSLKSSGNTIYF
TGTGCCAGCAGCTTAAAGAGCTCTGGAAACACCATATATTTT
>few|TRBV10-2|TRBJ2-2|TRBD2
CASRKTSGANTGELFF
TGCGCCAGCAGAAAGACTAGCGGGGCGAACACCGGGGAGCTGTTTTTT
>few|TRBV30|TRBJ1-1|TRBD1
CAWRPTGIEAFF
TGTGCCTGGAGACCGACAGGGATTGAAGCTTTCTTT
>many|TRBV30|TRBJ2-5|TRBD1
CAWNIQGARETQYF
TGTGCCTGGAACATACAGGGGGCTCGGGAGACCCAGTACTTC
>many|TRBV28|TRBJ1-1|-
CASSLTSWSMNTEAFF
TGTGCCAGCAGTTTGACCTCCTGGTCGATGAACACTGAAGCTTTCTTT
>many|TRBV6-2/TRBV6-3|TRBJ2-5|-
CASSPVPGVPETQYF
TGTGCCAGCAGCCCCGTCCCGGGAGTCCCAGAGACCCAGTACTTC
>few|TRBV7-3|TRBJ2-2|-
CASSLGPIEGELFF
TGTGCCAGCAGCTTGGGACCCATCGAGGGGGAGCTGTTTTTT